This T cell receptor (beta chain) was documented in a study of early T cells in non-severe SARS-CoV-2 infection. Overall study context: It was bulk RNA from unsorted whole blood that was sequenced, and the chains were unpaired.

Germline V gene sequence: CDR1 MGHDK, CDR2 SYGVNS. CDR3 size: 15 residues. With 3 bases clipped from V and 4 bases from J, the junction kept 5 bases outside the gene matches. Individual cDNA molecules were tagged with unique molecular identifiers. Via MiXCR, TCRdb re-called the 5' RACE reads, giving one row per CDR3 protein. The sample contains 95,000 to 120,000 distinct CDR3 sequences, around 10% of which appear only once. A few counts support this clonotype. The clonotype comes from an adult who was a healthcare worker with PCR-confirmed SARS-CoV-2 infection or an uninfected control (not recorded which). The rearrangement links TRBV25-1 to TRBJ2-7; 11 bases are shared with TRBD1. The source material was whole blood. This CDR3 is CASSDPGQGAYEQYF. The CDR3 coding sequence is TGTGCCAGCAGTGACCCCGGACAGGGGGCGTACGAGCAGTACTTC.